The subject of this entry is one T cell receptor beta chain. In the original workflow: Using reference gene primer amplification, nucleated cell counts were estimated. Some clones are missing from TCRdb's copy, which holds only in-frame ones; the method was immunoSEQ multiplex PCR. V and J calls and clone size follow that table, whereas D and trimming were derived from the DNA. The sample contains 90,000 to 100,000 clones, over 70% of which appear only once. Trimming removed 5 bases at V and 0 bases at J, with 13 bases between. This CDR3 comprises 15 residues. Germline V gives CDR1 SGHRS, CDR2 YFSETQ. This specimen comes from a study of blood T cell repertoires in COVID-19. Study background: Whether acute or convalescent, the COVID-19 samples came from the United States, Italy and Spain. PBMCs, B-cell-depleted T cells, or T cells provided the cDNA or gDNA that made up the material.

The sequence was collected from a woman older than 75 with acute or convalescent COVID-19. Sequencing was performed on peripheral blood. This chain uses TRBV5-1 with TRBJ2-3; TRBD2 is a possible D gene (6 bases). The CDR3 coding sequence is TGCGCCAGCAGGAGTCTAGCGTCAAGCACAGATACGCAGTATTTT. It encodes CASRSLASSTDTQYF. Using reference TRBV5-1 and TRBJ2-3 for the parts outside the CDR3, the full variable domain is KAGVTQTPRYLIKTRGQQVTLSCSPISGHRSVSWYQQTPGQGLQFLFEYFSETQRNKGNFPGRFSGRQFSNSRSEMNVSTLELGDSALYLCASRSLASSTDTQYFGPGTRLTVL.